This TCR beta chain derives from a study of cytomegalovirus exposure and HLA in healthy donors. V dropped 7 bases and J dropped 4 bases, with 16 bases sitting between them. CDR1 is MDHEN and CDR2 is SYDVKM in the germline V gene. The CDR3 is 14 amino acids. Profiling relied on immunoSEQ multiplex PCR, and the TCRdb table lists in-frame clones only, not all of them. Here the sample spans a few hundred thousand clones, about 93% being singletons. The TCR comes from a woman between 18 and 30 years old in good health and CMV-seronegative. Sequencing was carried out using PBMCs. The rearrangement links TRBV28 to TRBJ1-1, with D unresolved. The CDR3 nucleotides are TGTGCCAGCACCATATCGACACGACCCACTGAAGCTTTCTTT. The encoded protein is CASTISTRPTEAFF.